The following is a T cell receptor (beta chain) sequence with its context. What it recognizes is unknown. Assay: immunoSEQ multiplex PCR; the TCRdb copy retains only in-frame clones and omits some. The sample includes 100,000 or so clones, roughly 95% of them seen just once. The sample is drawn from a study of OX40 agonist ivuxolimab in advanced cancers. Study details: The study enrolled dose-escalation patients with hepatocellular carcinoma, melanoma, renal cell or head and neck cancer. Study outcomes and limitations: Within 6 weeks, CD4+ and CD8+ blood T cells expanded clonally at 0.1 to 3.0 mg/kg. Among the lowest peripheral clonal expansion occurred in 0.1-3.0 mg/kg partial responders.

The V end was cut by 0 bases, the J end by 6 bases, with 12 bases between. Germline values: CDR1 LGHNA, CDR2 YSLEER. The CDR3 runs 15 residues. Blood sampling was done at baseline, cycle 4 day 1, and cycle 7 day 1. The rearrangement links TRBV4-3 to TRBJ2-1; possible D gene TRBD2, 6 bases. This specimen was CD4+ or CD8+ T cells sorted from blood, taken in a trial of the OX40 agonist ivuxolimab. The clonotype originates from an adult with an advanced solid tumor such as melanoma, head and neck, liver or kidney cancer. Written as DNA, the CDR3 is TGCGCCAGCAGCCAAGAACTAGCCGAAGTCAATGAGCAGTTCTTC. Amino acid sequence: CASSQELAEVNEQFF.